The 19 T cell receptor beta chains below were found in one sample sequenced in a study of blood T cell repertoires in COVID-19. TCRdb's table, derived via immunoSEQ multiplex PCR, lists solely in-frame clones and lacks some. The table includes about 260,000 clones, 86% detected once. Input material: peripheral blood. The source of these receptors is a man aged 40-49 years who had recovered from COVID-19.

V gene TRBV5-1 combines with J gene TRBJ2-7; no reliable D call. Germline CDR1 SGHRS, CDR2 YFSETQ. V was clipped by 0 bases and J by 2 bases, with 12 bases between them. The CDR3 contains 15 residues. The CDR3 sequence is CASSLVAGLTYEQYF. DNA for the CDR3: TGCGCCAGCAGCTTGGTTGCCGGGTTAACCTACGAGCAGTACTTC.

The chain joins TRBV4-3 to TRBJ2-2, with no clear D. V lost 1 base to trimming and J lost 4 bases, with 10 bases between them. The germline V gene has CDR1 LGHNA and CDR2 YSLEER. The CDR3 is 15 residues long. The CDR3 is CASSQGGVSTGELFF. CDR3 bases: TGCGCCAGCAGCCAAGGTGGAGTTTCCACCGGGGAGCTGTTTTTT.

The rearrangement uses TRBV21-1 and TRBJ2-5; the table's D call TRBD2 went unverified against the DNA. TRBV21-1 is assigned pseudogene status. The CDR3 sequence is 15 residues long. CDR3 bases: TGTGCCAGCAGCAAACCTAGCGGGATCAGGGAGACCCAGTACTTC. Amino acid sequence: CASSKPSGIRETQYF.

The chain has TRBV29-1 and TRBJ2-7, with D tentatively TRBD2 (6 bases). CDR1 and CDR2 (germline): SQVTM, ANQGSEA. There are 16 residues in the CDR3. Between the trimmed V and J ends, which lost 4 bases and 5 bases, there was a span of 24 bases. CDR3 region: CSVVKGSGGVSNEQYF. The CDR3 DNA is TGCAGCGTTGTTAAGGGCTCGGGCGGGGTATCCAACGAGCAGTACTTC.

V is TRBV5-8 and J is TRBJ1-5, with D tentatively TRBD1 (5 bases). The V gene lost 0 bases and the J gene lost 5 bases, with 9 bases spanning the gap. This CDR3 spans 14 amino acids. CDR1 is SGHTS and CDR2 is YDEGEE in the germline V gene. The CDR3 DNA follows: TGTGCCAGCAGCTTGGCAGGGTACGATCAGCCCCAGCATTTT. The encoded protein is CASSLAGYDQPQHF.

The rearrangement uses TRBV5-1 and TRBJ2-7; 7 nucleotides match TRBD1. The germline gives CDR1 SGHRS, CDR2 YFSETQ. The CDR3 runs to 19 residues. With 3 bases clipped from V and 0 bases from J, the junction kept 18 bases outside the gene matches. The CDR3 DNA sequence: TGCGCCAGCAGCTCCTTAACCCCCGGACAGGTCGTACTCTCCTACGAGCAGTACTTC. Its protein product is CASSSLTPGQVVLSYEQYF. Full variable domain (outside the CDR3, taken from reference TRBV5-1 and TRBJ2-7): KAGVTQTPRYLIKTRGQQVTLSCSPISGHRSVSWYQQTPGQGLQFLFEYFSETQRNKGNFPGRFSGRQFSNSRSEMNVSTLELGDSALYLCASSSLTPGQVVLSYEQYFGPGTRLTVT.

The V call is TRBV27, the J call TRBJ1-2, with a possible D match to TRBD1 (5 bases). This CDR3 is 13 amino acids long. CDR1 and CDR2 (germline): MNHEY, SMNVEV (reference sequence). Trimming removed 5 bases at V and 8 bases at J, with 15 bases between. The CDR3 spells CASSLLGRGGYTF. The CDR3 coding sequence is TGTGCCAGCAGTCTCCTGGGGAGGGGAGGCTACACCTTC.

Of note for this clone: Distinct nucleotide sequences in the sample also encode this CDR3. The V and J genes are TRBV7-3 and TRBJ2-1; TRBD2 matches at 9 bases. The CDR3 is made up of 14 amino acids. Germline-derived CDR1 and CDR2 are SGHTA and FQGTGA. Unmatched junction bases numbered 10, after V lost 1 base and J lost 15 bases. The CDR3 loop reads CASSLRGSGGLTFF. CDR3 in DNA: TGTGCCAGCAGCTTAAGGGGCAGCGGGGGGTTGACGTTCTTC. Drawing the rest from reference TRBV7-3 and TRBJ2-1, the complete variable domain is GAGVSQTPSNKVTEKGKYVELRCDPISGHTALYWYRQSLGQGPEFLIYFQGTGAADDSGLPNDRFFAVRPEGSVSTLKIQRTERGDSAVYLCASSLRGSGGLTFFGPGTRLTVL.

V gene TRBV18 combines with J gene TRBJ2-5; TRBD2 is a possible D gene (5 bases). The V gene lost 1 base and the J gene lost 5 bases, with 8 bases spanning the gap. From germline, CDR1 is KGHSH and CDR2 LQKENI. The CDR3 has 13 residues. CDR3 nucleotides: TGTGCCAGCTCACCACGCCCGGGGGAGACCCAGTACTTC. The encoded protein is CASSPRPGETQYF.

This clone appeared a few times. This rearrangement joins TRBV6-2 or TRBV6-3 to TRBJ2-5, with a tentative D call TRBD2 (6 bases). This CDR3 is built from 17 residues. Germline V CDR1 and CDR2: MNHEY, SVGEGT. Trimming took 4 bases from V and 1 from J, leaving 19 bases between them. The CDR3 here is CASSSPRGGAGQETQYF. CDR3 bases: TGTGCCAGCAGTTCCCCCCGTGGAGGAGCGGGCCAAGAGACCCAGTACTTC.

V is TRBV2 and J is TRBJ2-1; possibly TRBD2 for D (6 bases). Germline lookup yields CDR1 SNHLY and CDR2 FYNNEI. Between the trimmed V and J ends, which lost 4 bases and 8 bases, there was a span of 12 bases. The CDR3 consists of 13 residues. The CDR3 coding sequence is TGTGCCAGCAGTGGGGGGGAGTGGGATGAGCAGTTCTTC. Translating gives CASSGGEWDEQFF.

The chain joins TRBV7-9 to TRBJ1-1; TRBD1 agrees at 8 bases. Trimming at V came to 5 bases and at J to 8 bases, leaving 4 bases not matched to a gene. The CDR3 contains 12 residues. Germline V gives CDR1 SEHNR, CDR2 FQNEAQ (reference sequence). Here the CDR3 DNA reads TGTGCCAGCAGCCAAAGGGACAGGGAAGCTTTCTTT. Translation: CASSQRDREAFF.

The V and J genes are TRBV10-3 and TRBJ2-2; D not certain. V shed 0 bases and J shed 10 bases, with 12 bases lying between them. This CDR3 region has 14 residues. Germline-derived CDR1 and CDR2 are ENHRY and SYGVKD. CDR3 nucleotide sequence: TGTGCCATCAGTGAGTCTTATCCAGGCGAGGAGCTGTTTTTT. This encodes CAISESYPGEELFF.

The rearrangement links TRBV19 to TRBJ2-3; 8 positions match TRBD2. The germline gives CDR1 LNHDA, CDR2 SQIVND (reference sequence). Germline trimming cut 5 bases from V and 1 base from J; bases unmatched to any gene: 2. The CDR3 covers 14 residues. The CDR3 sequence: CASSPGLGTDTQYF. For the CDR3, the DNA is TGTGCCAGTAGTCCGGGACTAGGCACAGATACGCAGTATTTT.

The chain employs TRBV7-8 and TRBJ2-6; no firm D call. Trimming cost V 3 bases and J 2 bases, with 8 bases left between them. The CDR3 runs 15 residues. The V gene's germline CDR1 is SGHVS and CDR2 FQNEAQ. The chain's CDR3 is CASSLGSTGANVLTF. DNA of the CDR3: TGTGCCAGCAGCTTGGGCTCAACTGGGGCCAACGTCCTGACTTTC.

This chain joins TRBV7-9 and TRBJ2-6, with TRBD1 as a possible D gene (6 bases). Trimming pared 5 bases from V and 0 bases from J, leaving 17 bases between. Per germline, CDR1 SEHNR and CDR2 FQNEAQ (reference sequence). The CDR3 sequence is 18 residues long. DNA for the CDR3: TGTGCCAGCAGCACCTACAGGGCCCTAAGCTCTGGGGCCAACGTCCTGACTTTC. Encoded protein: CASSTYRALSSGANVLTF.

This chain joins TRBV11-3 and TRBJ1-2; 8 bases align to TRBD1. Looked up from germline, CDR1 is SGHNT and CDR2 is YENEEA. CDR3 length: 13 amino acids. V shed 5 bases and J 13 bases; nucleotides not matched to a gene: 12. CDR3 DNA: TGTGCCAGCAGCCTAGGGCGGGGACAGGATCTCACCTTC. Protein product: CASSLGRGQDLTF.

This clone was seen just once. V is TRBV6-5 and J is TRBJ2-3; tentative D call: TRBD1 (6 bases). CDR1 and CDR2 from the germline V gene are MNHEY and SVGAGI. This CDR3 region has 15 residues. Trimming shortened V by 7 bases and J by 4 bases, and 18 bases separated the two germline ends. The CDR3, as DNA: TGTGCCAGCATCACGGGACAAAGAGGGCCAGATACGCAGTATTTT. As protein: CASITGQRGPDTQYF.

The CDR3 here is CASSPLGTSGSIYEQYF. CDR3 nucleotide sequence: TGTGCCAGCTCACCTCTCGGGACTAGCGGGAGTATCTACGAGCAGTACTTC. The chain combines TRBV18 with TRBJ2-7, with 14 bases that match TRBD2. J gave up 3 bases and V 3 bases, and 7 bases lay outside the gene matches. Looked up from germline, CDR1 is KGHSH and CDR2 is LQKENI. This CDR3 has 17 amino acids.